Listed below are T cell receptor beta chains from one sample, sequenced in a study of patients and donors after allogeneic stem cell transplantation. MiXCR was run by TCRdb on the RT-PCR reads, yielding one entry per CDR3 protein. The sample contains hundreds of thousands of distinct CDR3 sequences, approximately 16% of which appear only once. Sequenced material: blood, either unsorted or a sorted T cell fraction (not recorded which). Receptors were obtained from a human donor who was either an allogeneic HSCT recipient or a stem cell or donor lymphocyte infusion donor (not recorded which). It is not recorded whose cells these are; they may come from a transplant donor. The CDR3 runs from the conserved cysteine through the conserved F or W. The D gene is left open where the match is weak. A row's size may be missing; if present it is once, few, many or a size class.

v_gene: TRBV6-1; abundance: .; d_gene: .; j_gene: TRBJ1-1; CDR3nt: TGTGCCAGCAGTGAATGGTACGGGGTGGGGACTGAAGCTTTCTTT; CDR3aa: CASSEWYGVGTEAFF
v_gene: TRBV27; abundance: .; d_gene: .; j_gene: TRBJ2-2; CDR3nt: TGTGCCAGCAGCTACCCCGGACAGCCCGGGGAGCTGTTTTTT; CDR3aa: CASSYPGQPGELFF
v_gene: TRBV10-3; abundance: .; d_gene: .; j_gene: TRBJ2-7; CDR3nt: TGTGCCATCACTTGGGACCGTACCTACGAGCAGTACTTC; CDR3aa: CAITWDRTYEQYF
v_gene: TRBV11-2; abundance: few; d_gene: TRBD2; j_gene: TRBJ2-2; CDR3nt: TGTGCCAGCAGCTTTTTGCTAGCGGTCACCGGGGAGCTGTTTTTT; CDR3aa: CASSFLLAVTGELFF
v_gene: TRBV5-1; abundance: .; d_gene: .; j_gene: TRBJ1-1; CDR3nt: TGCGCCAGCAGCTTGCCCCCCTTGGGGGGACCTGAGAACACTGAAGCTTTCTTT; CDR3aa: CASSLPPLGGPENTEAFF
v_gene: TRBV5-1; abundance: many; d_gene: .; j_gene: TRBJ2-2; CDR3nt: TGCGCCAGCACACAGGGTCCCAACACCGGGGAGCTGTTTTTT; CDR3aa: CASTQGPNTGELFF
v_gene: TRBV20-1; abundance: .; d_gene: .; j_gene: TRBJ2-5; CDR3nt: TGCAGTGCTAGAGATACCAGGGGAGCGGAGACCCAGTACTTC; CDR3aa: CSARDTRGAETQYF
v_gene: TRBV28; abundance: few; d_gene: .; j_gene: TRBJ2-7; CDR3nt: TGTGCCAGCAGTGCCGCGAGGGGTCAATACAACGAGCAGTACTTC; CDR3aa: CASSAARGQYNEQYF
v_gene: TRBV12-3/TRBV12-4; abundance: many; d_gene: TRBD1; j_gene: TRBJ1-5; CDR3nt: TGTGCCAGCAGTCTCGGGACAGGGTCTCAGCCCCAGCATTTT; CDR3aa: CASSLGTGSQPQHF
v_gene: TRBV11-2; abundance: .; d_gene: TRBD2; j_gene: TRBJ2-1; CDR3nt: TGTGCCAGCAGCTTAGACTTTTCGGGGGGGCCTTTGTTTCCCGCCTACAATGAGCAGTTCTTC; CDR3aa: CASSLDFSGGPLFPAYNEQFF
v_gene: TRBV24-1; abundance: .; d_gene: .; j_gene: TRBJ2-1; CDR3nt: TGTGCCACCAGTCTACAGGATGGAGAGCAGTTCTTC; CDR3aa: CATSLQDGEQFF
v_gene: TRBV5-1; abundance: many; d_gene: .; j_gene: TRBJ2-3; CDR3nt: TGCGCCAGCAGCTACCGGGAATCAGATACGCAGTATTTT; CDR3aa: CASSYRESDTQYF
v_gene: TRBV12-3/TRBV12-4; abundance: many; d_gene: TRBD2; j_gene: TRBJ2-3; CDR3nt: TGTGCCAGCAGGAAGCGGGGGGAAAACACAGATACGCAGTATTTT; CDR3aa: CASRKRGENTDTQYF